The sequence of this T cell receptor (beta chain) was determined in a study of control samples from healthy donors and cancer patients. Libraries were prepared by immunoSEQ multiplex PCR; TCRdb keeps only in-frame clonotypes and omits some of them. The sample records 210,000 or so clones, about 90% being singletons. Germline V gives CDR1 SEHNR, CDR2 FQNEAQ (reference sequence). The CDR3 is 16 residues long. After removal of 3 bases from V and 9 bases from J, the junction contained 12 bases not matched to a gene. This rearrangement joins TRBV7-9 to TRBJ1-1; 11 positions agree with TRBD1. This receptor was taken from a man aged 25-45 years in good health. Sequencing used blood. The CDR3, as DNA: TGTGCCAGCAGCTTTGAAACGGACAGGGGGCTAGGACAAGCTTTCTTT. Protein product: CASSFETDRGLGQAFF.